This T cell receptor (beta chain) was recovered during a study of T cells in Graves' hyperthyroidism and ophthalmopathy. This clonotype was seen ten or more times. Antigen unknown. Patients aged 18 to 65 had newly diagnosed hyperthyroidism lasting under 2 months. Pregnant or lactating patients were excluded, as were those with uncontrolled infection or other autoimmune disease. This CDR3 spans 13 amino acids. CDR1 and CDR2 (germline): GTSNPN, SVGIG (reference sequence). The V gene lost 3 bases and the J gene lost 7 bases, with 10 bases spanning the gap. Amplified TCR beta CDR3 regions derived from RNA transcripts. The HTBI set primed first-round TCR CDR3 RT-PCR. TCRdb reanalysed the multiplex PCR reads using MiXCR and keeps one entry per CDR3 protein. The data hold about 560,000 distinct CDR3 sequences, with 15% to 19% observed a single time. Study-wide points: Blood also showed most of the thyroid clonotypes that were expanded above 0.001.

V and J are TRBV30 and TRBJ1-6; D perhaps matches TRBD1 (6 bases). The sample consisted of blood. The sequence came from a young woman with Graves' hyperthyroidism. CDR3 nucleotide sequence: TGTGCCTGGAGGTCCGGACAGAATTCACCCCTCCACTTT. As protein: CAWRSGQNSPLHF. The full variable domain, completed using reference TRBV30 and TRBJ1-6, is SQTIHQWPATLVQPVGSPLSLECTVEGTSNPNLYWYRQAAGRGLQLLFYSVGIGQISSEVPQNLSASRPQDRQFILSSKKLLLSDSGFYLCAWRSGQNSPLHFGNGTRLTVT.